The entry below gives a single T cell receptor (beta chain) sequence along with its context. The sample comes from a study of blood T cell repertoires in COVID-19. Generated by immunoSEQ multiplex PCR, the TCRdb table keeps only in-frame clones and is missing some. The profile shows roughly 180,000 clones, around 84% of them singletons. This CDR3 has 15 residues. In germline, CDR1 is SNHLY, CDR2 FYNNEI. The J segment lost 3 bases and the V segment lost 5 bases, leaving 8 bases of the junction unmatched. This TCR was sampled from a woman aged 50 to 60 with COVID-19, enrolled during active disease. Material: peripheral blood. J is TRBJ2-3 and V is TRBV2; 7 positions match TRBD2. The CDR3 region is CASSRAGVVTDTQYF. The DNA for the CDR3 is TGTGCCAGCAGTCGGGCGGGGGTAGTAACAGATACGCAGTATTTT.